The clone carrying this T cell receptor beta chain was counted at least ten times. Antigen specificity is unknown. At one end the junction does not follow the germline gene, possibly because of a read error. This entry comes from a study of T cell clonality in common variable immunodeficiency. Study-level results: TCRbeta clonality was increased in CVID versus healthy controls. Fewer TCRbeta clones were shared among CVID subjects than controls.

CVID and control samples used equivalent genomic DNA input. The table came from immunoSEQ multiplex PCR; TCRdb's copy has only in-frame clones and leaves some out. This sample has around 50,000 clones, each found more than once. Each donor provided roughly 4.5 to 8.5 ml of heparinized whole blood. The sequence was collected from a person aged 18 to 70 in good health. The sample consisted of peripheral blood mononuclear cells.

CDR3 DNA (partial): TGTGCTAGCAGCCCCGGACTGAAAGAGACC. Protein sequence: CASSPGLKET. The entire CDR3 protein reads CASSPGLKETQYF. The V call is TRBV7-7, the J call TRBJ2-5, with D tentatively TRBD2 (5 bases). The read stops 3 residues short of the end of the CDR3; the missing end is completed from the germline J gene. Germline V gene lookup returns CDR1 SSHAT and CDR2 FNYEAQ (reference sequence). This CDR3 is built from 13 residues.